This is a list of T cell receptor beta chains from one sample in a study of response to subunit inactivated influenza vaccine. TCRdb re-called the RT-PCR reads with MiXCR, one entry per CDR3 protein. The profile shows 700,000 to 900,000 distinct CDR3 sequences, 21% of them singletons. The source was PBMCs from blood, collected around 5 days after vaccination. Receptors originate from a man between 45 and 60 years old who received an inactivated influenza vaccine. CDR3s include the opening cysteine and the closing phenylalanine or tryptophan. A D gene is named only where the DNA matches it firmly. A row's size may be missing; if present it is once, few, many or a size class.

j_gene	d_gene	abundance	v_gene	CDR3nt	CDR3aa
TRBJ2-2	.	once	TRBV4-2	TGTGCCAGCAGCCAAGTTGGGCTTAGGGCGGGCTCGAACACCGGGGAGCTGTTTTTT	CASSQVGLRAGSNTGELFF
TRBJ2-1	.	.	TRBV20-1	TGCAGTGCTAGAGATTCACCAAAAGATGAGCAGTTCTTC	CSARDSPKDEQFF
TRBJ2-1	.	few	TRBV7-9	TGTGCCAGCAGCTTAGATGAGGACCCTATAAATGAGCAGTTCTTC	CASSLDEDPINEQFF
TRBJ2-2	.	few	TRBV4-3	TGCGCCAGCAGCAGTTTCCACGGGAGTGGATGGACCGGGGAGCTGTTTTTT	CASSSFHGSGWTGELFF
TRBJ2-3	.	.	TRBV4-3	TGCGCCAGCAGCCAAGGGAACACCCCAGATACGCAGTATTTT	CASSQGNTPDTQYF
TRBJ2-2	.	few	TRBV6-2/TRBV6-3	TGTGCCAGCAGTTACTCGATTTACAGGAGTCTAACTAACACCGGGGAGCTGTTTTTT	CASSYSIYRSLTNTGELFF
TRBJ2-3	.	many	TRBV6-2/TRBV6-3	TGTGCCAGCAGATCGCCGACAGCGACGGGCGCAGATACGCAGTATTTT	CASRSPTATGADTQYF
TRBJ2-7	TRBD2	.	TRBV25-1	TGTGCCAGCAGTGGTCCCGGGACTAGCGGGAACTCCTACGAGCAGTACTTC	CASSGPGTSGNSYEQYF
TRBJ2-3	.	once	TRBV7-2	TGTGCCAGCAGCTACTACCAGGGGTACTCACGCACAGATACGCAGTATTTT	CASSYYQGYSRTDTQYF
TRBJ1-2	.	.	TRBV29-1	TGCAGCTCGCGACGGGACACCGACTATGGCTACACCTTC	CSSRRDTDYGYTF
TRBJ2-3	TRBD2	.	TRBV11-2	TGTGCCAGCAGCCCCAATAAGCGGGGGGCTCGCACAGATACGCAGTATTTT	CASSPNKRGARTDTQYF
TRBJ2-3	TRBD2	.	TRBV10-3	TGTGCCATCAGTGAGTCGGCGGGAGGGACAGATACGCAGTATTTT	CAISESAGGTDTQYF
TRBJ2-7	.	.	TRBV7-9	TGTGCCAGCAGCCCGATGGACGGACAGTCCTACGAGCAGTACTTC	CASSPMDGQSYEQYF
TRBJ2-2	.	few	TRBV3-1	TGTGCCAGCAGCCACGGACGGCTTGCCGGGGAGCTGTTTTTT	CASSHGRLAGELFF
TRBJ1-2	.	few	TRBV29-1	TGCAGCGTTGATCTGGGGGCTAAACGTGGCTACACCTTC	CSVDLGAKRGYTF
TRBJ1-1	.	.	TRBV12-3/TRBV12-4	TGTGCCAGCAGTGTCGGGACGGACACTGAAGCTTTCTTT	CASSVGTDTEAFF
TRBJ2-5	.	.	TRBV4-1	TGCGCCAGCAGCCAAGATCCAAACGGGCCCCTGAGGCCCCAGTACTTC	CASSQDPNGPLRPQYF
TRBJ1-1	.	.	TRBV12-3/TRBV12-4	TGTGCCAGCGGCGTAAACATGAACACTGAAGCTTTCTTT	CASGVNMNTEAFF
TRBJ2-7	TRBD1	.	TRBV7-9	TGTGCCAGCAGCGCCTCACCGGGACAGGGACCCTACGAGCAGTACTTC	CASSASPGQGPYEQYF
TRBJ2-1	.	.	TRBV3-1	TGTGCCAGCAACCAGGGGTTCAACAATGAGCAGTTCTTC	CASNQGFNNEQFF
TRBJ2-1	.	few	TRBV5-4	TGTGCCAGCAGCGAGTCTAGCGCCCTCTCCTACAATGAGCAGTTCTTC	CASSESSALSYNEQFF
TRBJ2-2	.	.	TRBV18	TGTGCCAGTATACCGGGACATAGCGCCGGGGAGCTGTTTTTT	CASIPGHSAGELFF
TRBJ2-3	TRBD2	.	TRBV20-1	TGCAGTGCTACAGCCCTGACTAGCGGGCCGACAGATACGCAGTATTTT	CSATALTSGPTDTQYF
TRBJ2-5	.	.	TRBV28	TGTGCCAGCAGTTTTCGTTCTAGCTGGGAGACCCAGTACTTC	CASSFRSSWETQYF
TRBJ2-7	.	.	TRBV12-3/TRBV12-4	TGTGCCAGCAGTTTAATAGTCTACGAGCAGTACTTC	CASSLIVYEQYF
TRBJ1-4	.	.	TRBV6-5	TGTGCCAGCAGTTACTCGACCGGGGTTGGAAATGAAAAACTGTTTTTT	CASSYSTGVGNEKLFF
TRBJ1-1	.	.	TRBV12-3/TRBV12-4	TGTGCCAGCAGTGGCGTATCGGGACGGATGAACACTGAAGCTTTCTTT	CASSGVSGRMNTEAFF
TRBJ1-1	.	.	TRBV9	TGTGCCAGCAGCGTAGGGACCATGAACACTGAAGCTTTCTTT	CASSVGTMNTEAFF
TRBJ2-2	TRBD2	.	TRBV5-5	TGTGCCAGCAGCTTGTCGACTAGCGGGGGGAACACCGGGGAGCTGTTTTTT	CASSLSTSGGNTGELFF
TRBJ2-2	TRBD2	.	TRBV11-2	TGTGCCAGCAGCTTAGGAATGGCGGGAGGCCCAAAAGCGAACACCGGGGAGCTGTTTTTT	CASSLGMAGGPKANTGELFF
TRBJ1-3	.	few	TRBV5-4	TGTGCCAGCAGCGCGCGGGCTCCGGACTCTGGAAACACCATATATTTT	CASSARAPDSGNTIYF
TRBJ1-6	.	many	TRBV12-3/TRBV12-4	TGTGCCAGCAGCCCAGGGAATTCACCCCTCCACTTT	CASSPGNSPLHF
TRBJ2-7	.	.	TRBV6-2/TRBV6-3	TGTGCCAGCAGTTACTCTGGGCTCCTAGGCGAGCAGTACTTC	CASSYSGLLGEQYF
TRBJ2-7	.	few	TRBV20-1	TGCAGTGCTCAGGAGACCCGAGGGAGGGAGCAGTACTTC	CSAQETRGREQYF
TRBJ2-7	TRBD1	few	TRBV5-1	TGCGCCAGCAGCACCGGGACAGGGCTTTATTTCCAAGGCTACGAGCAGTACTTC	CASSTGTGLYFQGYEQYF
TRBJ2-7	TRBD2	.	TRBV7-9	TGTGCCAGCAGTCCAAGGTGGCGGGGGGCTACGGACTACGAGCAGTACTTC	CASSPRWRGATDYEQYF
TRBJ2-7	TRBD1	few	TRBV29-1	TGCAGCGTTGGCCCGGGACAGGGGGACTACGAGCAGTACTTC	CSVGPGQGDYEQYF
TRBJ2-1	.	few	TRBV7-9	TGTGCCAGCAGCCCCAAGGCTAGGATGGGGAATGAGCAGTTCTTC	CASSPKARMGNEQFF
TRBJ2-1	TRBD2	.	TRBV10-3	TGTGCCATCAGTAGCGGGGAGATCTACAATGAGCAGTTCTTC	CAISSGEIYNEQFF
TRBJ2-7	.	few	TRBV10-3	TGTGCCATCAATAACAGGGAAGGCGAGCAGTACTTC	CAINNREGEQYF
TRBJ1-1	.	many	TRBV5-1	TGCGCCAGCAGCTTGAGCACGAACACTGAAGCTTTCTTT	CASSLSTNTEAFF
TRBJ2-5	.	.	TRBV11-2	TGTGCCAGCAGCTTAGAGGGTAGTCTCCTGTCCCAGTACTTC	CASSLEGSLLSQYF
TRBJ2-1	.	.	TRBV12-3/TRBV12-4	TGTGCCAGCAGTTTATCCCAATTGAATGAGCAGTTCTTC	CASSLSQLNEQFF
TRBJ2-7	TRBD1	.	TRBV7-2	TGTGCCAGCACCAATACAGGGGGATACGAGCAGTACTTC	CASTNTGGYEQYF
TRBJ2-2	.	.	TRBV4-3	TGCGCCAGCAGCCAAGACGGCCGGGTAGATCGCACCGGGGAGCTGTTTTTT	CASSQDGRVDRTGELFF
TRBJ2-3	.	.	TRBV10-1	TGCGCCAGCAGTGAAGGTGCCAGTACAGATACGCAGTATTTT	CASSEGASTDTQYF
TRBJ2-5	TRBD2	few	TRBV12-3/TRBV12-4	TGTGCCAGCAGCATAGCGGGAGGGCCCCGGGAGACCCAGTACTTC	CASSIAGGPRETQYF
TRBJ2-7	.	few	TRBV7-2	TGTGCCAGCAGCTTAGTGAAGTCCTACGAGCAGTACTTC	CASSLVKSYEQYF
TRBJ1-3	.	.	TRBV4-2	TGTGCCAGCAGCCAAGAAGCCGGGTTTGGAAACACCATATATTTT	CASSQEAGFGNTIYF
TRBJ1-2	TRBD1	few	TRBV10-3	TGTGCCATCAGTGGAACGTACAGGGGATTGCTAAGGGATGGCTACACCTTC	CAISGTYRGLLRDGYTF
TRBJ2-1	TRBD2	few	TRBV29-1	TGCAGCGTTGTAACTTTAGCGGGAGGTAACAATGAGCAGTTCTTC	CSVVTLAGGNNEQFF
TRBJ2-3	.	few	TRBV20-1	TGCAGTGCTAGAGGGGGCAGGGTCGGCACAGATACGCAGTATTTT	CSARGGRVGTDTQYF
TRBJ2-1	TRBD2	many	TRBV12-3/TRBV12-4	TGTGCCAGCAGCGCCAGCGGGAGCTCCTACAATGAGCAGTTCTTC	CASSASGSSYNEQFF
TRBJ2-3	.	few	TRBV12-3/TRBV12-4	TGTGCCAGCAGCCTATTTCGGACTAGCACAGATACGCAGTATTTT	CASSLFRTSTDTQYF
TRBJ1-5	.	many	TRBV18	TGTGCCAGCAGTCCAGGGGGCAATCAGCCCCAGCATTTT	CASSPGGNQPQHF
TRBJ2-3	.	few	TRBV7-2	TGTGCCAGCAGATACTACCGGGACACCCGCACAGATACGCAGTATTTT	CASRYYRDTRTDTQYF
TRBJ2-1	.	few	TRBV29-1	TGCAGCGTTGGACCCTTTGGCGGGGGCACCGGTGAGCAGTTCTTC	CSVGPFGGGTGEQFF
TRBJ2-7	TRBD1	few	TRBV19	TGTGCCAGTAGTCACACAGGGGGGATTACCTACGAGCAGTACTTC	CASSHTGGITYEQYF
TRBJ1-1	.	.	TRBV4-1	TGCGCCAGCAGCCGCGGGACGGGAGAGAACACTGAAGCTTTCTTT	CASSRGTGENTEAFF